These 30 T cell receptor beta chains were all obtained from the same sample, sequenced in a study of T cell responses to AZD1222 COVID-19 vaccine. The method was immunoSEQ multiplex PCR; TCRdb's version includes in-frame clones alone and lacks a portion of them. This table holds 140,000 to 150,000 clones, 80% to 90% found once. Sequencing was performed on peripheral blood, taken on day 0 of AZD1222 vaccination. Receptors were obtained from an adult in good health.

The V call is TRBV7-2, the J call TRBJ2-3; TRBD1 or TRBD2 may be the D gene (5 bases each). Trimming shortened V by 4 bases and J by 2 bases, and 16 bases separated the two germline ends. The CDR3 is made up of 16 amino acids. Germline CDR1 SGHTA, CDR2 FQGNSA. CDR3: CASSSYGTLYTDTQYF. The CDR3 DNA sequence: TGTGCCAGCAGCTCCTATGGGACCCTGTACACAGATACGCAGTATTTT.

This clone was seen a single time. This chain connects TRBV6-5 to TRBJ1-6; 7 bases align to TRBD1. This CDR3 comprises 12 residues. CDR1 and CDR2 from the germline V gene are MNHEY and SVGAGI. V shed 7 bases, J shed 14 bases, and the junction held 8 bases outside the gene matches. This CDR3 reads CASTSQGTSLHF. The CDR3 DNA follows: TGTGCCAGCACATCACAGGGGACATCCCTCCACTTT.

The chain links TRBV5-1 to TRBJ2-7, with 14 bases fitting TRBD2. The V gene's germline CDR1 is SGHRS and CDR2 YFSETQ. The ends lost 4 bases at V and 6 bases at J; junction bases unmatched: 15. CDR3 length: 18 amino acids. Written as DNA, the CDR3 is TGCGCCAGCAGCAAAGGGACTAGCGGGAGAATGAGTTTAGGCGAGCAGTACTTC. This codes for CASSKGTSGRMSLGEQYF.

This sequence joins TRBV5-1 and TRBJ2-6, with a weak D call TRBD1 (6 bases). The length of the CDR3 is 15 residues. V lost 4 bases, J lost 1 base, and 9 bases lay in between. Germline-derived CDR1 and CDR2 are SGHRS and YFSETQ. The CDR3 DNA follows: TGCGCCAGCAGCGCAACAGGGTCTGGGGCCAACGTCCTGACTTTC. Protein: CASSATGSGANVLTF.

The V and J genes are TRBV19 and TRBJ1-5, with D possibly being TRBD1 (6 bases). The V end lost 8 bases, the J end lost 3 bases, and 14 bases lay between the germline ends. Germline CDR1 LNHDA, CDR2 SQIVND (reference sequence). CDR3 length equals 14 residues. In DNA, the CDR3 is TGTGCCAGTTGGGGGCGGACCTACAATCAGCCCCAGCATTTT. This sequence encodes CASWGRTYNQPQHF.

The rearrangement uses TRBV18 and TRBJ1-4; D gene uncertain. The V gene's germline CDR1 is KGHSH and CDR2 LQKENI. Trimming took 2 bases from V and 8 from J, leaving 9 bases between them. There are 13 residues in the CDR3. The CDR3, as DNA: TGTGCCAGCTCACCAGTTGGAATGGAAAAACTGTTTTTT. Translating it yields CASSPVGMEKLFF.

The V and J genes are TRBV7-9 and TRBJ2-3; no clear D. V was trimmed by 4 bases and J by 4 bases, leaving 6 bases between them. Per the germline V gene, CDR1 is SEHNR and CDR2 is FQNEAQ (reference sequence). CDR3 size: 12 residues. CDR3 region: CASSSVPDTQYF. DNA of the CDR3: TGTGCCAGCAGCTCTGTCCCAGATACGCAGTATTTT.

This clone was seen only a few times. CDR3 sequence reads: CASTLRRSNQPQHF. For the CDR3, the DNA is TGTGCCAGCACCCTCAGACGGAGCAATCAGCCCCAGCATTTT. The rearrangement uses TRBV28 and TRBJ1-5, with D unresolved. V was shortened by 7 bases and J by 1 base, with 11 bases between the two germline ends. The CDR3 runs to 14 residues. Germline V gives CDR1 MDHEN, CDR2 SYDVKM.

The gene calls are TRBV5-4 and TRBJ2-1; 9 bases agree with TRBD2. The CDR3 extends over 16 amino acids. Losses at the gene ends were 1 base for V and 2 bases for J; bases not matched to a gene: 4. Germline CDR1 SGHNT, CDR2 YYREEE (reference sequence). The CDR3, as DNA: TGTGCCAGCAGCTTGATGAGCGGGAGGACCTACAATGAGCAGTTCTTC. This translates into CASSLMSGRTYNEQFF.

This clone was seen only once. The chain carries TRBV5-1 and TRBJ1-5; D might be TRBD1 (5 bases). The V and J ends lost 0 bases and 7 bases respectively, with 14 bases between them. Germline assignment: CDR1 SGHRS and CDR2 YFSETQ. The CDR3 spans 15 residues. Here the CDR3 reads CASSLGQIPGQPQHF. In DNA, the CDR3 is TGCGCCAGCAGCTTGGGACAGATACCCGGACAGCCCCAGCATTTT.

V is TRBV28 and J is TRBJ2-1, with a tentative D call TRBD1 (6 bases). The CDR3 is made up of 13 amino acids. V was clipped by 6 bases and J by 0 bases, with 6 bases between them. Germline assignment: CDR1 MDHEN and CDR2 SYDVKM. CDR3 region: CASSRGSYNEQFF. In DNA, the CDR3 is TGTGCCAGCAGCAGGGGCTCCTACAATGAGCAGTTCTTC.

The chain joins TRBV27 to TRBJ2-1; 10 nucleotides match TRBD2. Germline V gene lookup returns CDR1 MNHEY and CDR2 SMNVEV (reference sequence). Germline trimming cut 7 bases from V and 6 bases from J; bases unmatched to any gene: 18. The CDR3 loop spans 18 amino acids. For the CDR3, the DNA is TGTGCCAGCACCGCAACAGGGCTAGCGGGAGCTGGGTCCAATGAGCAGTTCTTC. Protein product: CASTATGLAGAGSNEQFF.

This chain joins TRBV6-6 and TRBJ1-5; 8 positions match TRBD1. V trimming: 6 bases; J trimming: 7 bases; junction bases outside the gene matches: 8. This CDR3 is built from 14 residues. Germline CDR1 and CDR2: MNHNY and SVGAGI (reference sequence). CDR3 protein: CASSGQGRNQPQHF. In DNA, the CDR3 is TGTGCCAGCAGCGGACAGGGTCGTAACCAGCCCCAGCATTTT.

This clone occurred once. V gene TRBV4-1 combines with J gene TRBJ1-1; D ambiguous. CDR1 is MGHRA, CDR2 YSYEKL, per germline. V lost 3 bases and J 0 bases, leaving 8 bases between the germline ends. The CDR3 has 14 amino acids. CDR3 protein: CASSQRGLNTEAFF. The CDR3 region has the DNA TGCGCCAGCAGCCAGCGGGGTTTGAACACTGAAGCTTTCTTT.

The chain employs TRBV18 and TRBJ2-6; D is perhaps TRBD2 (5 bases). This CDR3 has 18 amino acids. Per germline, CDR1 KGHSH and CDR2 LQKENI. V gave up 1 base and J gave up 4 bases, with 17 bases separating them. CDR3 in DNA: TGTGCCAGCTCACCACTTCCCCAGCGGAGTGCCGGGGCCAACGTCCTGACTTTC. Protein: CASSPLPQRSAGANVLTF. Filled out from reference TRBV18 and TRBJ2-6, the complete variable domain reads NAGVMQNPRHLVRRRGQEARLRCSPMKGHSHVYWYRQLPEEGLKFMVYLQKENIIDESGMPKERFSAEFPKEGPSILRIQQVVRGDSAAYFCASSPLPQRSAGANVLTFGAGSRLTVL.

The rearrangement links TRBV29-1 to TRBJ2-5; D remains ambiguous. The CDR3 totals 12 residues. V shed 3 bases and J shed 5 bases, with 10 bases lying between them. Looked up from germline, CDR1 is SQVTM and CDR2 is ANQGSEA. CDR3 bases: TGCAGCGTTGATTCTGCGACGGAGACCCAGTACTTC. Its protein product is CSVDSATETQYF.

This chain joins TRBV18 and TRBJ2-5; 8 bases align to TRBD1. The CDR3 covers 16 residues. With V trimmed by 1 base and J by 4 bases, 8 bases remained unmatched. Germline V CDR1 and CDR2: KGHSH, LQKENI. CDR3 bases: TGTGCCAGCTCACCACAAAGAACAGGGGGGATAGAGACCCAGTACTTC. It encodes CASSPQRTGGIETQYF.

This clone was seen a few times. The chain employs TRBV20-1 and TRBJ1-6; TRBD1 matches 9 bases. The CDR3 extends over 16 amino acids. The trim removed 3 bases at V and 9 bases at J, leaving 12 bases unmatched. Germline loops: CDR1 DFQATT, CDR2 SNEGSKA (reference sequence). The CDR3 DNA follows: TGCAGTGCTAGTGCCCCGGGACAGGGACGCGGTTCACCCCTCCACTTT. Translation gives CSASAPGQGRGSPLHF.

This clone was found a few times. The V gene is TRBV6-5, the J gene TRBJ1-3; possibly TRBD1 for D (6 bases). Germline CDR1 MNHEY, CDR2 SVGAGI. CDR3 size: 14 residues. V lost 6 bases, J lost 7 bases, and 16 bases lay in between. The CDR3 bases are TGTGCCAGCAGCCGGGGGCAGGGTTTGAACACCATATATTTT. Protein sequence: CASSRGQGLNTIYF.

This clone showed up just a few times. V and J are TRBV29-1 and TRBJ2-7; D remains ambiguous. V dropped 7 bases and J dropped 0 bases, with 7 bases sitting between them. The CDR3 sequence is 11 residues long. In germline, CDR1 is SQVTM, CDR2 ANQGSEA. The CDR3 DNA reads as TGCAGCGGACGAAACTCCTACGAGCAGTACTTC. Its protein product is CSGRNSYEQYF.

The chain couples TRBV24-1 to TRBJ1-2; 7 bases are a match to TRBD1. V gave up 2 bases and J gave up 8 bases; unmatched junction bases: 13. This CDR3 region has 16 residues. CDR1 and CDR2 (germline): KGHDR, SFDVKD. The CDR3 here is CATSDSRTGDLRGYTF. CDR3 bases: TGTGCCACCAGTGATTCTAGGACAGGAGACCTTAGAGGCTACACCTTC.

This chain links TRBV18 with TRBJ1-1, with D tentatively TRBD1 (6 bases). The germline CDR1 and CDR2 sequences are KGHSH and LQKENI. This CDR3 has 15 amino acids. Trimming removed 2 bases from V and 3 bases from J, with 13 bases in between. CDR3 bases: TGTGCCAGCTCACCAGGTACAGGGCGGGACACTGAAGCTTTCTTT. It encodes CASSPGTGRDTEAFF.

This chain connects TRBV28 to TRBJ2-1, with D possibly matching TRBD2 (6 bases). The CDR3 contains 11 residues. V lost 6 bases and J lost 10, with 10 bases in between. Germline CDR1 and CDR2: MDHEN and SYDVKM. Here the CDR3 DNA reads TGTGCCAGCAGGACCCTAGCGGAGCAGTTCTTC. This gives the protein CASRTLAEQFF.

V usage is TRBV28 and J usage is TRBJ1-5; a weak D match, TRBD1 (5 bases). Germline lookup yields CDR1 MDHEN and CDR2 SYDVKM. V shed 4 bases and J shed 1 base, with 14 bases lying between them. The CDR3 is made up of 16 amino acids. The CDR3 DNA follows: TGTGCCAGCAGTTCCTCCGGGACGTTGAGCAATCAGCCCCAGCATTTT. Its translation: CASSSSGTLSNQPQHF.

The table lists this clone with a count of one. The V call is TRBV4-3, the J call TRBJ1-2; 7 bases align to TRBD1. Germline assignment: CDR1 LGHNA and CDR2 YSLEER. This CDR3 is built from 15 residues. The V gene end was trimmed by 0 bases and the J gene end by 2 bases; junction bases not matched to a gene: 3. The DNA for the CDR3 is TGCGCCAGCAGCCAAGAGGGCAGGGGGAACTATGGCTACACCTTC. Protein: CASSQEGRGNYGYTF.

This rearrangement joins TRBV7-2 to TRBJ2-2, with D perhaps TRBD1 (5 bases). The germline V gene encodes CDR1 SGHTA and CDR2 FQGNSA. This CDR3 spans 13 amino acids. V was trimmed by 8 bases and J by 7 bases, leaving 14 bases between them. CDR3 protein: CASSPQGGGELFF. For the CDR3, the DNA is TGTGCCAGCTCCCCTCAGGGTGGCGGGGAGCTGTTTTTT.

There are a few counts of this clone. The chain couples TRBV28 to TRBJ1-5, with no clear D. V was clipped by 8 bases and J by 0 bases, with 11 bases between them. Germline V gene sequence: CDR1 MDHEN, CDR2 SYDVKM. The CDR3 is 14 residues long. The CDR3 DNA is TGTGCCAGCGCGAATCGGGATAGCAATCAGCCCCAGCATTTT. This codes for CASANRDSNQPQHF. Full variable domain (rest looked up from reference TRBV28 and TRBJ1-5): DVKVTQSSRYLVKRTGEKVFLECVQDMDHENMFWYRQDPGLGLRLIYFSYDVKMKEKGDIPEGYSVSREKKERFSLILESASTNQTSMYLCASANRDSNQPQHFGDGTRLSIL.

This CDR3 reads CASRYPGLVNQPQHF. The CDR3 nucleotides read TGTGCCAGCAGATATCCGGGCCTCGTGAATCAGCCCCAGCATTTT. The chain employs TRBV28 and TRBJ1-5; the D is unclear. The V gene's germline CDR1 is MDHEN and CDR2 SYDVKM. This CDR3 region has 15 residues. With 6 bases removed from V and 4 bases from J, the gap between germline ends came to 16 bases. Using reference TRBV28 and TRBJ1-5 for the parts outside the CDR3, the full variable domain is DVKVTQSSRYLVKRTGEKVFLECVQDMDHENMFWYRQDPGLGLRLIYFSYDVKMKEKGDIPEGYSVSREKKERFSLILESASTNQTSMYLCASRYPGLVNQPQHFGDGTRLSIL.

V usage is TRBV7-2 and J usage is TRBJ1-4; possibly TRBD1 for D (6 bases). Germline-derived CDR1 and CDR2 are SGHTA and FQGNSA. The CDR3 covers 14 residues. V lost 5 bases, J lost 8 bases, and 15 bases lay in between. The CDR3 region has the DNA TGTGCCAGCAGCATGGGGGGGGCGGAAGAAAAACTGTTTTTT. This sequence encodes CASSMGGAEEKLFF.

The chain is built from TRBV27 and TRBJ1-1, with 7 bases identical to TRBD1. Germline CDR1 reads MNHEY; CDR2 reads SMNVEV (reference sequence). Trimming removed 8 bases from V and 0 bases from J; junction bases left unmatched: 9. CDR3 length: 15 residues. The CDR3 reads CASSRTGLLNTEAFF. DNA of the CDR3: TGTGCCAGCTCAAGGACAGGCTTACTGAACACTGAAGCTTTCTTT.